This TCR beta chain was obtained from a study of blood T cell repertoires in COVID-19. In the study's own analysis: Amplification of reference gene primers provided the estimated nucleated cell counts. Assay: immunoSEQ multiplex PCR; the TCRdb copy retains only in-frame clones and omits some. V and J calls plus clone size are reproduced from that table; the DNA served to infer D and trimming. In the table there are roughly 150,000 clones, approximately 80% of which are singletons. The CDR3 length is 16 residues. The receptor's source is an elderly woman with acute or convalescent COVID-19. Sequences were obtained from peripheral blood. The chain carries TRBV21-1 and TRBJ1-2. TRBV21-1 is described as a pseudogene. The CDR3 DNA reads as TGTGCCAGCAGCAAAGCGAGAGCAATAGCTAACTATGGCTACACCTTC. This encodes CASSKARAIANYGYTF.